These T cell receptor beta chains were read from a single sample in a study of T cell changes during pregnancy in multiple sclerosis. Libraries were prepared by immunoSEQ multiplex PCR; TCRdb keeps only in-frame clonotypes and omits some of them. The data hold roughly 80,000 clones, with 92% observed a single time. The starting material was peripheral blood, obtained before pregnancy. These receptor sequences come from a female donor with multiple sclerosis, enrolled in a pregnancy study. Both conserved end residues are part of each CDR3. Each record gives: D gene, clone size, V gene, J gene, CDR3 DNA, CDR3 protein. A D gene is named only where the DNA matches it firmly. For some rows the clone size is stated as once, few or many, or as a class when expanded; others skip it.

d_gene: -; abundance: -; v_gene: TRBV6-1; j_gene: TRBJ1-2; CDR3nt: TGTGCCAGCAGTATGGGGGGGGGCAGAGGCTATGGCTACACCTTC; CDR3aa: CASSMGGGRGYGYTF
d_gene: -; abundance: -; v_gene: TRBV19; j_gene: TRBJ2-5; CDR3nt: TGTGCCAGTAGTATAACCCCTAGGCAGACCCAGTACTTC; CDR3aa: CASSITPRQTQYF
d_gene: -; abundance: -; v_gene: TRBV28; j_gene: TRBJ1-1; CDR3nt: TGTGCCAGCAGTCCGGGGACTGAAGCTTTCTTT; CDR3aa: CASSPGTEAFF
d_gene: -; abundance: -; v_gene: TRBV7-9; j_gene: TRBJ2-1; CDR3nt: TGTGCCAGCAGCTTAGGGCGGGATCGCAATGAGCAGTTCTTC; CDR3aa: CASSLGRDRNEQFF
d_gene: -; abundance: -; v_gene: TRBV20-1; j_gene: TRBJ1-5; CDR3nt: TGCAGGTATGATCAGCCCCAGCATTTT; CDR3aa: CRYDQPQHF
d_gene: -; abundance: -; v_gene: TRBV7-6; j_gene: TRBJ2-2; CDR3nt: TGTGCCAGCAGCTTGAGCCACACCGGGGAGCTGTTTTTT; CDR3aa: CASSLSHTGELFF
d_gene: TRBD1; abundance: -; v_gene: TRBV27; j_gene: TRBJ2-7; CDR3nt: TGTGCCGCCGGGACAGTCCACTACGAGCAGTACTTC; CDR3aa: CAAGTVHYEQYF
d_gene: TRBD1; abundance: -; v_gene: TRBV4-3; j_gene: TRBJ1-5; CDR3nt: TGCGCCAGCAGCCAAGATCTGGCGGGACAGGGGAAATATAGCAATCAGCCCCAGCATTTT; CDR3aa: CASSQDLAGQGKYSNQPQHF
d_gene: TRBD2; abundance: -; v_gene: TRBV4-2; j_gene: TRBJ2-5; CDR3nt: TGTGCCAGCAGCCAAGGGCTAGCGGGAGGGGAAGAGACCCAGTACTTC; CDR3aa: CASSQGLAGGEETQYF
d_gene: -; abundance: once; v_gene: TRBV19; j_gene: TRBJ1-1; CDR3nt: TGTGCCAGTAGTCCACAGGTGAACACTGAAGCTTTCTTT; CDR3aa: CASSPQVNTEAFF
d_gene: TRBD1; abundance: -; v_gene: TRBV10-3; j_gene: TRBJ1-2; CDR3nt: TGTGCCATCAGTGACAGACAGGGAGCCAGAAGTGGCTACACCTTC; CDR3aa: CAISDRQGARSGYTF
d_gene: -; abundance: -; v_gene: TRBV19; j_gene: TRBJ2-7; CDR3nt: TGTGCCAGTAGTATAGCCGGGTCCGACGAGCAGTACTTC; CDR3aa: CASSIAGSDEQYF
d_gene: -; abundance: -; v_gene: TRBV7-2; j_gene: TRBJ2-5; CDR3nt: TGTGCCAGCAGCTTAAGCAGGGGTGGGACCCAGTACTTC; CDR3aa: CASSLSRGGTQYF
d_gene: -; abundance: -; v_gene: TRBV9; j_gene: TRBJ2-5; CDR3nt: TGTGCCAGCAGCGCCCGTCAAGGGGGAATAGAGACCCAGTACTTC; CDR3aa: CASSARQGGIETQYF
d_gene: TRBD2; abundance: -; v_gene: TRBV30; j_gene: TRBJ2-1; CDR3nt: TGTGCCTGGAGTGTGATTTCAAGCGGGAGCGGTGAGCAGTTCTTC; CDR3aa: CAWSVISSGSGEQFF
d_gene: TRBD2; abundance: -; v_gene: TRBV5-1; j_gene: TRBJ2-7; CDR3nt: TGCGCCAGCAGCTTTAGCGGGAGGGGCCTCGAGCAGTACTTC; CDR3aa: CASSFSGRGLEQYF
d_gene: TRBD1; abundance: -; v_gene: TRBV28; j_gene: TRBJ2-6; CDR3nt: TGTGCCAGCAGTTACGGGACAGTTCTCTCTGGGGCCAACGTCCTGACTTTC; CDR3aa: CASSYGTVLSGANVLTF
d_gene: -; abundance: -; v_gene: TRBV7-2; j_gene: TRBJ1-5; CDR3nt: TGTGCCAGCAGCTCATGGGGGGGCACCTATAGCAATCAGCCCCAGCATTTT; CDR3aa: CASSSWGGTYSNQPQHF
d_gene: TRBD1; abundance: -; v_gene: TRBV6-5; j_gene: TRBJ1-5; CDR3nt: TGTGCCAGCAGACCGACAGGGCTTAGCAATCAGCCCCAGCATTTT; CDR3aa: CASRPTGLSNQPQHF
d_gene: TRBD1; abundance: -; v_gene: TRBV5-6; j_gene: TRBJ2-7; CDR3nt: TGTGCCAGCAGCATGACCGGGACAGGGTCCTACGAGCAGTACTTC; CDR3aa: CASSMTGTGSYEQYF
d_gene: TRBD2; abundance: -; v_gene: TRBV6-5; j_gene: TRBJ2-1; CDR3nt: TGTGCCAGCAGTTACTGGGGGACTACAAGGTTTAATGAGCAGTTCTTC; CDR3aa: CASSYWGTTRFNEQFF
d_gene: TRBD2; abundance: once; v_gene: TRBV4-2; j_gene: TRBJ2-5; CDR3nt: TGTGCCAGCAGTCCGACTAGCGGGAGGGAAGAGACCCAGTACTTC; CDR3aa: CASSPTSGREETQYF
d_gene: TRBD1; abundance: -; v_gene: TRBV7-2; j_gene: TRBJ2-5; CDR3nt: TGTGCCAGCAGCTTCGACAGGGGGGGGCGAGAGACCCAGTACTTC; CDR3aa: CASSFDRGGRETQYF
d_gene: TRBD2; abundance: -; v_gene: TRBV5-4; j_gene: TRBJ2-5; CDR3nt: TGTGCCAGCAGCTTGTTAGCGGGAGGGTTGCAAGAGACCCAGTACTTC; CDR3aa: CASSLLAGGLQETQYF
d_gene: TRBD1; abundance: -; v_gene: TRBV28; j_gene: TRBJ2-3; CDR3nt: TGTGCCAGCAGCGCGGACAGGGCGGGCACAGATACGCAGTATTTT; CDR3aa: CASSADRAGTDTQYF
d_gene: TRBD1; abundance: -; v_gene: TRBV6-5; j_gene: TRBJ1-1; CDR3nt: TGTGCCAGCAGTCTTGGAAGACAGGGCTACACTGAAGCTTTCTTT; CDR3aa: CASSLGRQGYTEAFF
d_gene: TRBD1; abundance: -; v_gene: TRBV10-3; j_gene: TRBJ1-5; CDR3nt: TGTGCCATCAGTGATGACAGGGGTTGGCAGCCCCAGCATTTT; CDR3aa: CAISDDRGWQPQHF
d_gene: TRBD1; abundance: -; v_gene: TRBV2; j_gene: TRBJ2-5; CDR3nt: TGTGCCAGCAGCCGGGACAGGGTGGAGACCCAGTACTTC; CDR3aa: CASSRDRVETQYF
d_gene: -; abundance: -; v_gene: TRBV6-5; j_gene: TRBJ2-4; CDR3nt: TGTGCCAGCAGTTACTCGGAGGTAGCCAAAAACATTCAGTACTTC; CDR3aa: CASSYSEVAKNIQYF
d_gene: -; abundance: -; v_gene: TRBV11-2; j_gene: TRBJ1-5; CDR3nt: TGTGCCAGCAGCTTAAATCATAGCCCTAGCAATCAGCCCCAGCATTTT; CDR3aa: CASSLNHSPSNQPQHF
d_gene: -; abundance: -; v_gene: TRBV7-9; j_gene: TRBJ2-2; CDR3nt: TGTGCCAGCTCTGGGGGCAGGGCCCTTAACACCGGGGAGCTGTTTTTT; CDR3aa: CASSGGRALNTGELFF
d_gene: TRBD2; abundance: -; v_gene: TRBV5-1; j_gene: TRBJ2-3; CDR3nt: TGCGCCAGCAGCAAAGAAGGGGCTAGCGGGGGGGTAACGCAGTATTTT; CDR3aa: CASSKEGASGGVTQYF
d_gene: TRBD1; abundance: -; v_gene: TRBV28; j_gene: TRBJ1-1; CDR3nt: TGTGCCAGCAGTTTCTTTAGGACAGGGGGGAAGAACACTGAAGCTTTCTTT; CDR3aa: CASSFFRTGGKNTEAFF
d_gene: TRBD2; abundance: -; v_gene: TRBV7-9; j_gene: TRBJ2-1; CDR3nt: TGTGCCAGCAGCCTAGCTAGCGGGAGGATCAATGAGCAGTTCTTC; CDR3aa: CASSLASGRINEQFF
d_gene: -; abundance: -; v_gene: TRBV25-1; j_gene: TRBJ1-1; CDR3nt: TGTGCCAGCAGTGGGGTTGGAGACACTGAAGCTTTCTTT; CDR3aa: CASSGVGDTEAFF
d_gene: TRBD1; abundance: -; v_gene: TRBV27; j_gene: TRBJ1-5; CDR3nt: TGTGCCAGCAGTCTTGGGACAGGGGGCAATCAGCCCCAGCATTTT; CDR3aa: CASSLGTGGNQPQHF
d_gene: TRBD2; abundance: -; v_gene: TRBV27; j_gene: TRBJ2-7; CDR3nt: TGTGCCAGCAGTATATGGGGGGGGTTCGACTTC; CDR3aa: CASSIWGGFDF
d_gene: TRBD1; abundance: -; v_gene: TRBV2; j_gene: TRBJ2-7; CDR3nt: TGTGCCAGCACCGGGACAGGGATAGGCGAGCAGTACTTC; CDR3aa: CASTGTGIGEQYF